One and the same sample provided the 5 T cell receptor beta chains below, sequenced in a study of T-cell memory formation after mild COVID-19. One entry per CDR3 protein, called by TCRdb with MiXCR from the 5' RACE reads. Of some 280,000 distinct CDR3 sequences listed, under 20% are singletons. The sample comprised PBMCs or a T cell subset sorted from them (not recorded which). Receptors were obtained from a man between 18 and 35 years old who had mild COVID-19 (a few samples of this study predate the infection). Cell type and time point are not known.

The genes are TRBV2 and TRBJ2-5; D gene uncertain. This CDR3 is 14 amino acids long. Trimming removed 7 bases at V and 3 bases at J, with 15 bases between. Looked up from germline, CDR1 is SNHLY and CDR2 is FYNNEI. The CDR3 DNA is TGTGCCAGCATCGCAGCTGGACCGGAAGAGACCCAGTACTTC. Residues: CASIAAGPEETQYF.

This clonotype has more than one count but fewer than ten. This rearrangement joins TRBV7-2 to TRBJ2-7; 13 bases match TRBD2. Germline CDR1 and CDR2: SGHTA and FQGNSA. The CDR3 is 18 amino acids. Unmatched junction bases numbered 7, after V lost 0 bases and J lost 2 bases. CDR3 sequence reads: CASSLAWTSGGFAYEQYF. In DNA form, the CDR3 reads TGTGCCAGCAGCTTAGCCTGGACTAGCGGGGGCTTTGCCTACGAGCAGTACTTC.

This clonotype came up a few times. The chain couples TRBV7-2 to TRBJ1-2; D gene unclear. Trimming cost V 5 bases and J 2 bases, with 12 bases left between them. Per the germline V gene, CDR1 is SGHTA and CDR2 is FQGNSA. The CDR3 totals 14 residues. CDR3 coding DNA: TGTGCCAGCAGCCCTCCGGGGAAAAACTATGGCTACACCTTC. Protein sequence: CASSPPGKNYGYTF.

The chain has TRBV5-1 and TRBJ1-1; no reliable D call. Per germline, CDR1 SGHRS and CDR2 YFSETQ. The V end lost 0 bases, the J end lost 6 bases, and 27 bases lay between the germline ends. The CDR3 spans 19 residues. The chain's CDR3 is CASSLASIIWRADGPEAFF. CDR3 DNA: TGCGCCAGCAGCTTGGCCTCTATTATTTGGAGGGCCGATGGTCCTGAAGCTTTCTTT.

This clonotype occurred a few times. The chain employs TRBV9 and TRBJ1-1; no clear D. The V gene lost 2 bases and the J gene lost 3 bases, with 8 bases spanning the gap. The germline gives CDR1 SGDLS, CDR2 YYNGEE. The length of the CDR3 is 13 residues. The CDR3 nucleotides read TGTGCCAGCAGCGTGATGGAGGACACTGAAGCTTTCTTT. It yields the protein CASSVMEDTEAFF.